This T cell receptor (beta chain) originates from a study of cytomegalovirus exposure and HLA in healthy donors. Trimming pared 4 bases from V and 2 bases from J, leaving 9 bases between. There are 14 residues in the CDR3. Germline CDR1 and CDR2: SNHLY and FYNNEI. PCR amplification relied on 60 Vbeta primers (plus 13 Jbeta primers). As handled by the study authors: In a later analysis, of roughly 73 million unique beta chains, about 10 million appeared in at least two donors. The assay was immunoSEQ multiplex PCR, and TCRdb's table has in-frame clones only and misses some. The D gene and trimming were derived from the DNA, and the V and J assignments and clone size from that table. Among about 150,000 clones listed, about 82% were seen once. Findings and limits, study-wide: A later analysis reportedly found that, within productive TCRs, an Asian-associated ancestry cluster had fewer N-insertions than the mean observed across the roughly 630 donors. Later on, a genetic analysis was performed. It linked a missense variant in DCLRE1C with V- and J-gene trimming of TCR beta.

Notes on this clone: What it binds is unknown.

The clonotype was recovered from a male donor in good health and CMV-seronegative. Specimen: PBMCs. This rearrangement joins TRBV2 to TRBJ2-1; D is undetermined. In nucleotides, the CDR3 is TGTGCCAGCAGTGGCCCAGACACCTACAATGAGCAGTTCTTC. It encodes CASSGPDTYNEQFF.